A selection of T cell receptor beta chains follows, all from one sample in a study of blood T cell repertoires in COVID-19. Libraries were prepared by immunoSEQ multiplex PCR; TCRdb keeps only in-frame clonotypes and omits some of them. The table includes 150,000 or so clones, around four fifths detected once. Sequenced sample: peripheral blood. The receptors shown here come from a human donor in a cohort sampled during active COVID-19. Both conserved end residues are part of each CDR3. D genes are given only for firm matches. Not every row has a clone size; where given, it reads once, few, many or a size class.

V gene	J gene	clone size	D gene	CDR3 protein	CDR3 DNA
TRBV7-6	TRBJ1-1	-	-	CASSLYGTGTEAFF	TGTGCCAGCAGCTTATACGGAACGGGAACTGAAGCTTTCTTT
TRBV21-1	TRBJ1-1	-	-	CASSKATLLNTEAFF	TGTGCCAGCAGCAAAGCGACACTTTTGAACACTGAAGCTTTCTTT
TRBV19	TRBJ1-6	-	-	CASSTQGTGNSPLHF	TGTGCCAGCTCCACGCAGGGTACGGGTAATTCACCCCTCCACTTT
TRBV6-5	TRBJ1-2	-	-	CASTKQDSYGYTF	TGTGCCAGCACCAAACAGGACAGCTATGGCTACACCTTC
TRBV28	TRBJ2-7	-	-	CASSLGGQFYEQYF	TGTGCCAGCAGTTTGGGCGGGCAATTCTACGAGCAGTACTTC
TRBV19	TRBJ2-2	-	TRBD1	CASSIGGTGVDGELFF	TGTGCCAGTAGTATCGGCGGGACAGGGGTGGACGGGGAGCTGTTTTTT
TRBV5-1	TRBJ1-4	-	-	CASSLSAGSNEKLFF	TGCGCCAGCAGCTTGTCGGCAGGGTCTAATGAAAAACTGTTTTTT
TRBV4-2	TRBJ2-3	-	TRBD2	CASSQTWRGSTDTQYF	TGTGCCAGCAGCCAAACGTGGCGGGGGAGCACAGATACGCAGTATTTT
TRBV5-6	TRBJ1-2	-	TRBD1	CASRAAGTVTNYGYTF	TGTGCCAGCAGAGCCGCCGGGACAGTGACTAACTATGGCTACACCTTC
TRBV6-1	TRBJ2-5	-	TRBD2	CASSDQKLAGGRKYF	TGTGCCAGCAGTGACCAGAAACTAGCGGGGGGTCGAAAGTACTTC
TRBV18	TRBJ2-3	-	TRBD2	CASSDRDYRTDTQYF	TGTGCCAGCTCGGACCGGGACTACCGCACAGATACGCAGTATTTT
TRBV5-4	TRBJ1-4	-	TRBD1	CASSSSGTANEKLFF	TGTGCCAGCAGCTCATCCGGGACAGCTAATGAAAAACTGTTTTTT
TRBV6-2/TRBV6-3	TRBJ2-2	-	-	CASSFGPNTGELFF	TGTGCCAGCAGTTTCGGTCCGAACACCGGGGAGCTGTTTTTT
TRBV5-6	TRBJ1-4	few	-	CASSTQGLTNEKLFF	TGTGCCAGCAGCACCCAGGGGTTAACTAATGAAAAACTGTTTTTT
TRBV6-5	TRBJ1-4	-	TRBD1	CASTRQGAREKLFF	TGTGCCAGCACCAGACAGGGGGCGCGAGAAAAACTGTTTTTT
TRBV24-1	TRBJ2-1	-	TRBD1	CATSDALQGGVQFF	TGTGCCACCAGTGACGCGCTACAGGGGGGCGTGCAGTTCTTC
TRBV4-3	TRBJ1-6	-	TRBD1	CASSQDSKDRGFSYNSPLHF	TGCGCCAGCAGCCAAGATAGTAAGGACAGGGGCTTCTCCTATAATTCACCCCTCCACTTT
TRBV9	TRBJ2-2	once	-	CASSARDAANTGELFF	TGTGCCAGCAGCGCGCGGGACGCAGCGAACACCGGGGAGCTGTTTTTT
TRBV11-2	TRBJ1-2	-	TRBD1	CASSLDRGTGGYGYTF	TGTGCCAGCAGCTTAGATCGGGGGACAGGGGGCTATGGCTACACCTTC
TRBV6-5	TRBJ2-1	-	-	CASSFRTSKGNEQFF	TGTGCCAGCAGTTTTCGGACATCAAAAGGGAATGAGCAGTTCTTC
TRBV3-1/TRBV3-2	TRBJ1-4	-	-	CASSRRRGVANEKLFF	TGTGCCAGCAGCCGCCGGCGGGGCGTAGCTAATGAAAAACTGTTTTTT
TRBV29-1	TRBJ2-7	few	TRBD2	CSVFTPGTSGVYEQYF	TGCAGCGTTTTCACCCCCGGGACTAGCGGGGTCTACGAGCAGTACTTC
TRBV6-6	TRBJ1-1	-	-	CASSSMNTEAFF	TGTGCCAGCAGTTCCATGAACACTGAAGCTTTCTTT